The present TCR beta chain was sequenced within a study of Ad26.COV2.S vaccination and SARS-CoV-2 variants. Study-wide results and limits: Placebo recipients had lower spike-specific TCR breadth than vaccine recipients.

Treatment described: around 19 received Ad26.COV2.S at low or high dose, single or two shots; about 5 received placebo; per-sample allocation not given. Each sample was drawn 63 days after the first injection (of vaccine or placebo). Regarding this clone: The antigen is unknown.

In germline, CDR1 is MNHEY, CDR2 SMNVEV (reference sequence). The CDR3 has 15 residues. Trimming stripped 3 bases from V and 0 bases from J, with 9 bases between. Assay: immunoSEQ multiplex PCR; the TCRdb copy retains only in-frame clones and omits some. The data contain about 350,000 clones, about nine tenths of them singletons. The specimen comprised peripheral blood, sampled in a trial of Ad26.COV2.S vaccine versus placebo. The sequence derives from a person aged 18 to 65 who received the Ad26.COV2.S COVID-19 vaccine or a placebo. The genes are TRBV27 and TRBJ1-5, with D possibly being TRBD1 (5 bases). The CDR3 loop is CASSLGGFSNQPQHF. For the CDR3, the DNA is TGTGCCAGCAGTTTGGGGGGATTTAGCAATCAGCCCCAGCATTTT.